A selection of T cell receptor beta chains follows, all from one sample in a study of blood T cell repertoires in COVID-19. Clones were read by immunoSEQ multiplex PCR, and TCRdb kept only the in-frame ones, dropping some. The table has about 250,000 clones, approximately 92% seen once. The sequenced material came from PBMCs or T cells enriched from blood (not recorded which). These receptors were taken from a woman aged 18-29 years who had recovered from COVID-19. The CDR3 runs from the conserved cysteine through the conserved F or W. The D gene is left open where the match is weak. Some rows mark clone size as missing; the rest say once, few, many or name a class of expanded clone.

size	D	V	J	CDR3	DNA
NA	NA	TRBV9	TRBJ2-1	CASSVGPGLYNEQFF	TGTGCCAGCAGCGTAGGTCCCGGACTCTACAATGAGCAGTTCTTC
once	TRBD2	TRBV29-1	TRBJ2-7	CSVRVAGASYEQYF	TGCAGCGTTAGGGTAGCGGGGGCCTCCTACGAGCAGTACTTC
NA	NA	TRBV24-1	TRBJ1-2	CATSDLTGGRGYTF	TGTGCCACCAGTGATTTGACGGGGGGACGTGGCTACACCTTC
NA	NA	TRBV11-2	TRBJ1-2	CASSLDRGNYGYTF	TGTGCCAGCAGCTTAGATAGGGGCAACTATGGCTACACCTTC
few	NA	TRBV3-1/TRBV3-2	TRBJ2-2	CASSHLPSGSGELFF	TGTGCCAGCAGCCACCTCCCCTCGGGGTCCGGGGAGCTGTTTTTT
NA	TRBD1	TRBV7-6	TRBJ1-4	CASSLEILGTGLEKLFF	TGTGCCAGCAGCTTAGAAATTCTCGGGACAGGGTTAGAAAAACTGTTTTTT
NA	NA	TRBV2	TRBJ1-5	CASSGSRTPQPQHF	TGTGCCAGCAGTGGATCGCGGACACCTCAGCCCCAGCATTTT
NA	NA	TRBV7-4	TRBJ1-5	CASSSTGNQPQHF	TGTGCCAGCAGCTCCACAGGGAATCAGCCCCAGCATTTT
NA	NA	TRBV7-9	TRBJ2-7	CASSENGQTYEQYF	TGTGCCAGCAGCGAAAACGGACAGACCTACGAGCAGTACTTC
NA	NA	TRBV4-1	TRBJ1-6	CASSQGRVGGSPLHF	TGCGCCAGCAGCCAAGGCAGGGTGGGGGGGTCACCCCTCCACTTT
NA	TRBD1	TRBV15	TRBJ1-1	CATSRVQGAFSEAFF	TGTGCCACCAGCAGAGTCCAGGGGGCATTCTCTGAAGCTTTCTTT
NA	NA	TRBV19	TRBJ1-1	CASSIRVGTEAFF	TGTGCCAGTAGTATCAGGGTCGGCACTGAAGCTTTCTTT
NA	NA	TRBV7-2	TRBJ1-3	CASSLERSYSGNTIYF	TGTGCCAGCAGCTTAGAGAGATCTTACTCTGGAAACACCATATATTTT